Listed below are T cell receptor beta chains from one sample, sequenced in a study of shared clonotypes between healthy human individuals. Profiled with immunoSEQ multiplex PCR; TCRdb holds only in-frame clones, not every one. The table lists some 2.1 million clones, just over 90% of them singletons. The sample consisted of naive CD8+ T cells from PBMCs. These receptors were collected from a man younger than 35 in good health. Some clones in this sample may be carry-over from other donors' samples. Both conserved end residues are part of each CDR3. D genes are given only for firm matches. Size values are once, few and many counts, or a class for expanded clones, and some rows have none.

clone_size	v_call	j_call	d_call	cdr3_nt	cdr3_aa
NA	TRBV6-5	TRBJ2-4	NA	TGTGCCAGCAGTTACGGGGGTTTAGGTATTCAGTACTTC	CASSYGGLGIQYF
NA	TRBV30	TRBJ1-1	TRBD1	TGTGCCTGGACCGAGGGGGCCCCGAACACTGAAGCTTTCTTT	CAWTEGAPNTEAFF
NA	TRBV6-5	TRBJ2-3	TRBD2	TGTGCCAGCAGCGGAAGCGGGAGAGGTACAGATACGCAGTATTTT	CASSGSGRGTDTQYF
NA	TRBV29-1	TRBJ1-1	NA	TGCAGCGTTCAGTGGAACACTGAAGCTTTCTTT	CSVQWNTEAFF
once	TRBV2	TRBJ2-1	NA	TGTGCCAGCAGTGAAGCGCAGGGCTTAGGGCAGTTCTTC	CASSEAQGLGQFF
NA	TRBV19	TRBJ2-7	NA	TGTGCCAGTAGTGTGAACGGGGTGTCCTACGAGCAGTACTTC	CASSVNGVSYEQYF
NA	TRBV2	TRBJ1-3	TRBD1	TGTGCCAGCAGCAATCGACAGGGAAGCTCTGGAAACACCATATATTTT	CASSNRQGSSGNTIYF
NA	TRBV7-2	TRBJ1-3	NA	TGTGCCAGCAAGACGGAGGGCATGGGAAACACCATATATTTT	CASKTEGMGNTIYF
NA	TRBV27	TRBJ2-2	NA	TGTGCCAGCAGTTCACTCGGACTTTTGGGGGAGCTGTTTTTT	CASSSLGLLGELFF
NA	TRBV19	TRBJ2-2	TRBD2	TGTGCCAGTAGTGAGGGACTAGCGGGTACCCTCCGCTTCGTCGGGGAGCTGTTTTTT	CASSEGLAGTLRFVGELFF
few	TRBV7-6	TRBJ2-1	NA	TGTGCCAGCAGCTTAGCGTTAGGAGACGGCACTCACAATGAGCAGTTCTTC	CASSLALGDGTHNEQFF
NA	TRBV28	TRBJ2-2	TRBD1	TGTGCCAGCAGTAAAAGGGGACAGGGAACCGGGGAGCTGTTTTTT	CASSKRGQGTGELFF
NA	TRBV11-2	TRBJ2-7	TRBD2	TGTGCCAGCAGAGGTGTCAGGACTAGCGAGCTTTCCTACGAGCAGTACTTC	CASRGVRTSELSYEQYF
NA	TRBV28	TRBJ2-7	NA	TGTGCCAGCAGCCGTAGGATCGGTCATCTAATTGAAAGCTCCTACGAGCAGTACTTC	CASSRRIGHLIESSYEQYF
NA	TRBV18	TRBJ2-1	NA	TGTGCCAGCTCACCCCGGGAGATCTCCTACAATGAGCAGTTCTTC	CASSPREISYNEQFF
once	TRBV19	TRBJ1-4	TRBD1	TGTGCCAGCCGGGGACAGTCTGGGGAAAAACTGTTTTTT	CASRGQSGEKLFF
NA	TRBV28	TRBJ2-7	NA	TGTGCCAGCAGTTTAGTCACGGTGGGAGAGCGGCGCTACGAGCAGTACTTC	CASSLVTVGERRYEQYF
once	TRBV9	TRBJ2-7	NA	TGTGCCAGCAGCGTAGCGGCGGGGGCAAACTACGAGCAGTACTTC	CASSVAAGANYEQYF
NA	TRBV7-9	TRBJ2-7	NA	TGTGCCAGCAGCTTAACGGACGTCGGCTCGCAGTACTTC	CASSLTDVGSQYF
NA	TRBV7-9	TRBJ1-1	NA	TGTGCCAGCAGCTTAGACAGGGAGGGTGAGAACACTGAAGCTTTCTTT	CASSLDREGENTEAFF
NA	TRBV29-1	TRBJ2-7	NA	TGCAGCGTCCGTGGAGGATTAACCTACGAGCAGTACTTC	CSVRGGLTYEQYF
NA	TRBV29-1	TRBJ1-2	NA	TGCAGCGTTGAAGACCCAACCAGGACAGAGAACTATGGCTACACCTTC	CSVEDPTRTENYGYTF
NA	TRBV7-3	TRBJ2-1	NA	TGTGCCAGCAGCTTATCGGCGGGATGGGCCAATGAGCAGTTCTTC	CASSLSAGWANEQFF
NA	TRBV29-1	TRBJ1-2	NA	TGCAGCCCAGCTACCCTTGACCCTCTAGGCTACACCTTC	CSPATLDPLGYTF
NA	TRBV27	TRBJ2-1	NA	TGTGCCAGCAGTTTAGGGTTTAGCAATGAGCAGTTCTTC	CASSLGFSNEQFF
NA	TRBV4-1	TRBJ1-1	NA	TGCGCCAGCAGCCAAATCCGGGAGCACACTGAAGCTTTCTTT	CASSQIREHTEAFF
NA	TRBV19	TRBJ2-3	NA	TGTGCCAGTAGTATCCGTGGCAAAGATACGCAGTATTTT	CASSIRGKDTQYF
NA	TRBV6-5	TRBJ2-7	NA	TGTGCCAGCAGTTACTATGGGACCCCCTACGAGCAGTACTTC	CASSYYGTPYEQYF
NA	TRBV5-1	TRBJ1-1	TRBD1	TGCGCCAGCAGCGGACGGACAGGGGTGGTAGCTTTCTTT	CASSGRTGVVAFF
NA	TRBV7-9	TRBJ2-7	NA	TGTGCCAGCAGCTTAGTTGGGGTCCTCGAGGACGAGCAGTACTTC	CASSLVGVLEDEQYF
once	TRBV30	TRBJ2-1	TRBD2	TGTGCCTGGAGTCCCGGGACTAGCGGCTACAATGAGCAGTTCTTC	CAWSPGTSGYNEQFF
NA	TRBV5-6	TRBJ2-4	NA	TGTGCCAGCAGCTCGCTCGTGGGGCCACAAGCCAAAAACATTCAGTACTTC	CASSSLVGPQAKNIQYF
NA	TRBV28	TRBJ2-7	NA	TGTGCCAGCACTGCCCAGGGGGGCGCCTACGAGCAGTACTTC	CASTAQGGAYEQYF
NA	TRBV4-3	TRBJ1-1	NA	TGCGCCAGCAGCCAAGGGGTCAGGACTGAAGCTTTCTTT	CASSQGVRTEAFF
NA	TRBV27	TRBJ2-5	TRBD2	TGTGCCAGCAGTTCCCGTGGAGCGGGAGGATTAACGCTAGAGACCCAGTACTTC	CASSSRGAGGLTLETQYF
NA	TRBV13	TRBJ1-2	NA	TGTGCCAGCAGCCTACTGGGTCCCAGCAGCTATGGCTACACCTTC	CASSLLGPSSYGYTF
NA	TRBV19	TRBJ2-4	NA	TGTGCCAGTAGTATTGACGGGAGCAAGAAAAACATTCAGTACTTC	CASSIDGSKKNIQYF
few	TRBV9	TRBJ2-2	NA	TGTGCCAGCAGCTCACCGTCCTTATCGAACACCGGGGAGCTGTTTTTT	CASSSPSLSNTGELFF
NA	TRBV4-1	TRBJ1-5	NA	TGCGCCAGCAGCCAAGAGTCGGTGGCCCCGGGAGTACAGCCCCAGCATTTT	CASSQESVAPGVQPQHF
NA	TRBV11-2	TRBJ1-2	NA	TGTGAGGCAGGTTACAACGGCGTGGCCTATGGCTACACCTTC	CEAGYNGVAYGYTF
NA	TRBV6-5	TRBJ1-1	TRBD1	TGTGCCAGCATTATTACAGGGGGCACTGAAGCTTTCTTT	CASIITGGTEAFF
NA	TRBV6-6	TRBJ2-2	NA	TGTGCCACTCTGGATGTGGCCGGGGAGCTGTTTTTT	CATLDVAGELFF
NA	TRBV5-6	TRBJ2-3	TRBD2	TGTGCCAGCAGCTTGGTTTCTAGCGGGAGTCAAGATACGCAGTATTTT	CASSLVSSGSQDTQYF
NA	TRBV7-9	TRBJ2-1	NA	TGTGCCAGCAGCCCAGGCGGTCCGGGGAGCTCCTACAATGAGCAGTTCTTC	CASSPGGPGSSYNEQFF
NA	TRBV7-6	TRBJ2-3	NA	TGTGCCAGCACATCGAGAGCAGATACGCAGTATTTT	CASTSRADTQYF
NA	TRBV21-1	TRBJ1-1	NA	TGTGCCAGCAGCAACCGGGACAGGGCCGACACTGAAGCTTTCTTT	CASSNRDRADTEAFF
NA	TRBV15	TRBJ2-1	TRBD2	TGTGCCACCAACCAGGGACTAGCGGGAGGCAATGAGCAGTTCTTC	CATNQGLAGGNEQFF
once	TRBV11-2	TRBJ2-5	NA	TGTGCCAGCAGCTTAGAGGTCCAAGAGACCCAGTACTTC	CASSLEVQETQYF
NA	TRBV11-2	TRBJ2-7	NA	TGTGCCAGCAGCTTTTCCCCAGTTCCCGAGCAGTACTTC	CASSFSPVPEQYF
NA	TRBV7-2	TRBJ1-1	TRBD1	TGTGCCAGCAGCTTGGACAGGGGAAAGAACACTGAAGCTTTCTTT	CASSLDRGKNTEAFF
NA	TRBV13	TRBJ2-7	NA	TGTGCCAGCAGCTTAGGGACTACCTACGAGCAGTACTTC	CASSLGTTYEQYF
once	TRBV12-5	TRBJ1-1	NA	TGTGCTAGTGGTCTATCAGGGGCCTTCAACACTGAAGCTTTCTTT	CASGLSGAFNTEAFF
NA	TRBV27	TRBJ2-2	NA	TGTGCCAGCAGTTTAATCCCAGGGAACACCGGGGAGCTGTTTTTT	CASSLIPGNTGELFF
NA	TRBV5-1	TRBJ2-2	TRBD1	TGCGCCAGCAGTAACCGGGACAGTCCCGGGGAGCTGTTTTTT	CASSNRDSPGELFF
NA	TRBV28	TRBJ1-5	TRBD1	TGTGCCAGCAGTTTAGGGGGTCCCAACAGGGGGCGGATGCCCCAGCATTTT	CASSLGGPNRGRMPQHF
NA	TRBV7-9	TRBJ1-1	NA	TGTGCCAGCAGCTACAGTCAGAACACTGAAGCTTTCTTT	CASSYSQNTEAFF